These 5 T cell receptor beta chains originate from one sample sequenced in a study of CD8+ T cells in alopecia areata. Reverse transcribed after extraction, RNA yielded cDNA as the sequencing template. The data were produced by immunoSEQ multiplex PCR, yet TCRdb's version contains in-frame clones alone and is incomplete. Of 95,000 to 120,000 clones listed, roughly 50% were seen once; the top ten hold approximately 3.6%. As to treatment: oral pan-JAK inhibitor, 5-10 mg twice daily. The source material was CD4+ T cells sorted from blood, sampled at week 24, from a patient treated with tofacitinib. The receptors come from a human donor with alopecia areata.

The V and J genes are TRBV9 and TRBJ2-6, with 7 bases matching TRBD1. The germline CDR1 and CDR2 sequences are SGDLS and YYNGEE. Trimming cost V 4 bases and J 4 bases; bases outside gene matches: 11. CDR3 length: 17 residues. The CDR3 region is CASSTRQGLLGANVLTF. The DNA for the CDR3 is TGTGCCAGCAGCACACGACAGGGCCTGCTCGGGGCCAACGTCCTGACTTTC.

DNA of the CDR3: TGTGCCAGCAGCAACGGGAATCCCTACAATGAGCAGTTCTTC. This gives the protein CASSNGNPYNEQFF. The chain joins TRBV5-6 to TRBJ2-1, with D tentatively TRBD2 (5 bases). Germline lookup yields CDR1 SGHDT and CDR2 YYEEEE. There are 14 residues in the CDR3. V lost 4 bases and J lost 2, with 10 bases in between. The whole variable domain, filled in from reference TRBV5-6 and TRBJ2-1, reads DAGVTQSPTHLIKTRGQQVTLRCSPKSGHDTVSWYQQALGQGPQFIFQYYEEEERQRGNFPDRFSGHQFPNYSSELNVNALLLGDSALYLCASSNGNPYNEQFFGPGTRLTVL.

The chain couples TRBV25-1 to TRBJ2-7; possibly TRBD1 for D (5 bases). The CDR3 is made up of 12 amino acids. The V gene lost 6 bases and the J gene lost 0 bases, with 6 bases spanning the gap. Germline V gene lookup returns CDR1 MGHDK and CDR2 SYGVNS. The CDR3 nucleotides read TGTGCCAGCAGAGGGGTCTCCTACGAGCAGTACTTC. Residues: CASRGVSYEQYF.

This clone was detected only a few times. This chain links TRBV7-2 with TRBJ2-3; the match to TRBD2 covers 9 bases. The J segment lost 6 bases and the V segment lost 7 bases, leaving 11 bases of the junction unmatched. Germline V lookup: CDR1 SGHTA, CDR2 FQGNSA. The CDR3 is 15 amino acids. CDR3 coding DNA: TGTGCCAGCACCCTTATAGCGGGGGCTGGGGATACGCAGTATTTT. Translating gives CASTLIAGAGDTQYF.

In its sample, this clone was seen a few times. CDR3 residues: CSVTDRTNTEAFF. CDR3 DNA sequence: TGCAGCGTGACCGACAGAACGAACACTGAAGCTTTCTTT. The chain has TRBV29-1 and TRBJ1-1, with D possibly matching TRBD1 (5 bases). CDR1 is SQVTM, CDR2 ANQGSEA, per germline. The CDR3 is 13 residues long. V lost 6 bases, J lost 1 base, and 12 bases lay in between.